This T cell receptor (beta chain) was found in a study of blood T cell repertoires in COVID-19. As for the study in general: COVID-19 samples collected from the United States, Italy and Spain covered acute and convalescent phases.

Per the germline V gene, CDR1 is SEHNR and CDR2 is FQNEAQ (reference sequence). The length of the CDR3 is 15 residues. V gave up 1 base and J gave up 7 bases; unmatched junction bases: 3. In the original workflow: From reference gene primer amplification, estimates of nucleated cell counts were derived. The data were produced by immunoSEQ multiplex PCR, yet TCRdb's version contains in-frame clones alone and is incomplete. V, J and clone size were drawn from that table, and D and trimming were deduced from the DNA. The table shows just under 45,000 clones, with approximately 87% occurring only once. Enrolment of Seattle patients took place during active infection, and they were followed longitudinally.

The chain joins TRBV7-9 to TRBJ1-4; the match to TRBD1 covers 10 bases. This sequence originates from a man aged 35-49 years with COVID-19, enrolled during active disease. Sequences were obtained from peripheral blood. The CDR3 spells CASSLGTGGGEKLFF. The CDR3 coding sequence is TGTGCCAGCAGCTTAGGGACAGGGGGAGGTGAAAAACTGTTTTTT. The variable domain in full, completed from reference TRBV7-9 and TRBJ1-4, reads DTGVSQNPRHKITKRGQNVTFRCDPISEHNRLYWYRQTLGQGPEFLTYFQNEAQLEKSRLLSDRFSAERPKGSFSTLEIQRTEQGDSAMYLCASSLGTGGGEKLFFGSGTQLSVL.